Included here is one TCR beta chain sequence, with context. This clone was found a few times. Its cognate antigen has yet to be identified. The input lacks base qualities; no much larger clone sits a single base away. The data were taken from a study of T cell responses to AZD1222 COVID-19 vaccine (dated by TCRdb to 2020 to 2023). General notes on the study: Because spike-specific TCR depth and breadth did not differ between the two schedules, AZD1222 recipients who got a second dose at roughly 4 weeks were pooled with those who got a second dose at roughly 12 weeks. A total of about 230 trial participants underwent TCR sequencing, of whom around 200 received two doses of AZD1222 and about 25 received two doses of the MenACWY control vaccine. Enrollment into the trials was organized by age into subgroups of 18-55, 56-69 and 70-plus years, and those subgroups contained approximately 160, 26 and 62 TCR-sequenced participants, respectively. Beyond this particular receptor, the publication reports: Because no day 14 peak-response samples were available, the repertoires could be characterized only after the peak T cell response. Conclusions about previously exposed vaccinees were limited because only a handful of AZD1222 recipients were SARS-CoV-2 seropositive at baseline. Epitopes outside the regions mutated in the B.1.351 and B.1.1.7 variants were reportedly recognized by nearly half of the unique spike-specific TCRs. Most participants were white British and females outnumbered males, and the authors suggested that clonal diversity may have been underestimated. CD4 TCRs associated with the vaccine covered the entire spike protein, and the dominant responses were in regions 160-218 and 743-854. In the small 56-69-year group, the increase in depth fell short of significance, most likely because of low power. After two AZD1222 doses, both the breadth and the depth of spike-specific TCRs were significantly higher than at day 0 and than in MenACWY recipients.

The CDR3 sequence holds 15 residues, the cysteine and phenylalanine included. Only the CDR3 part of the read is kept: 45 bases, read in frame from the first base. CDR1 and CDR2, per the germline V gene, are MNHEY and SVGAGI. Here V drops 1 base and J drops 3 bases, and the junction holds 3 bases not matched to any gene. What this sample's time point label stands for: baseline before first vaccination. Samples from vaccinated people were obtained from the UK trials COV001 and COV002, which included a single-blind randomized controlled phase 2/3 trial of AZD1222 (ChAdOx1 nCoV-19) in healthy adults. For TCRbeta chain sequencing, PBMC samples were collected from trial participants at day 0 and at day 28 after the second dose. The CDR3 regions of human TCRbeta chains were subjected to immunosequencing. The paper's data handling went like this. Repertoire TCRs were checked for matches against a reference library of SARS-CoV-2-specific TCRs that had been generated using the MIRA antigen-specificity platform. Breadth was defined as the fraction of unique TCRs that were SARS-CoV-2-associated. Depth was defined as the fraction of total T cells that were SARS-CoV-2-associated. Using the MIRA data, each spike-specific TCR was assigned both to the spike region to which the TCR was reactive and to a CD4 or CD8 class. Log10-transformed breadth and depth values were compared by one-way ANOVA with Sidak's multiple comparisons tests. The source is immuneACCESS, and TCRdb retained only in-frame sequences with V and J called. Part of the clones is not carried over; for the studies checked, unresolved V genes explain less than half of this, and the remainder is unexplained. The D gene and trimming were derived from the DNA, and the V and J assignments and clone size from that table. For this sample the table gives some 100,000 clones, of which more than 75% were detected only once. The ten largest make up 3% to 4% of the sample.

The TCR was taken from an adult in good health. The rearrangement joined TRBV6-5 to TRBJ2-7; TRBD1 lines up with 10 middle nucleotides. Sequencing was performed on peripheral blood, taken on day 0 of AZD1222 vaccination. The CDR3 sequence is CASSYLRTGGYEQYF. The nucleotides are TGTGCCAGCAGTTACTTACGGACAGGGGGCTACGAGCAGTACTTC.